This T cell receptor beta chain was recorded in a study of T-cell reconstitution after alpha-beta-depleted transplantation in children. Study-wide results and caveats: From surviving recipient T cells and thymic progenitors came the high day-60 TCRbeta diversity observed in some patients.

Germline lookup yields CDR1 SGHAT and CDR2 FQDESV (reference sequence). With V trimmed by 3 bases and J by 4 bases, 9 bases remained unmatched. CDR3 length equals 16 residues. A library of TCRbeta sequences, prepared with unique molecular identifiers, was generated. From the PCR reads, TCRdb called clonotypes with MiXCR, one entry per CDR3 protein. This table holds around 25,000 distinct CDR3 sequences, 18% found once. This clonotype was observed a few times. Its antigen is not identified. The chain couples TRBV11-1 to TRBJ2-5; 9 positions agree with TRBD2. Sample: PBMCs, mostly from graft donor cells, taken 60 days after TCRalphabeta/CD19-depleted stem cell transplant. The receptor comes from a male patient aged 2-15 years who had a stem cell transplant for acute lymphoblastic leukemia, so the T cells may come from the graft donor. The chain's CDR3 is CASSFGGGAVGETQYF. CDR3 coding DNA: TGTGCCAGCAGCTTCGGCGGGGGGGCGGTTGGAGAGACCCAGTACTTC.